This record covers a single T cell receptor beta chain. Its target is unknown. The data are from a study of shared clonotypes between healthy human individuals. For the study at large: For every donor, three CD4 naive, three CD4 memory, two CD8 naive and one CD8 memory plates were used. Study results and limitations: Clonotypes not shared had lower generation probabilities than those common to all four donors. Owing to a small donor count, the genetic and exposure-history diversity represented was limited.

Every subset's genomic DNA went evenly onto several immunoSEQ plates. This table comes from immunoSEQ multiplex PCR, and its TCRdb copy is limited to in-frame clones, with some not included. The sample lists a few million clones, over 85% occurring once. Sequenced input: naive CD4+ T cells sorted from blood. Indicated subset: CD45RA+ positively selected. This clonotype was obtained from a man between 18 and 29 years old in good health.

This CDR3 reads CASSPRDRGTNTGELFF. Here the CDR3 DNA reads TGTGCCAGCTCACCGCGGGACAGGGGTACGAACACCGGGGAGCTGTTTTTT. The J gene is TRBJ2-2, the V gene TRBV18; 10 positions match TRBD1. V lost 3 bases and J lost 0; bases outside the gene matches: 4. Germline CDR1 is KGHSH and CDR2 is LQKENI. The CDR3 has 17 residues.